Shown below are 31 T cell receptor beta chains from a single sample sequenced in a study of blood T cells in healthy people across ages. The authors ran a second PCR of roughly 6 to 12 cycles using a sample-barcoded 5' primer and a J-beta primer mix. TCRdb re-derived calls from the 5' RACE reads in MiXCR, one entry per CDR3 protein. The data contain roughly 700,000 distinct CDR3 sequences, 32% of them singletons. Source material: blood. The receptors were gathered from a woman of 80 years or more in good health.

The CDR3 DNA is TGCGCCAGCAGCCAAGTCTTCCCCGGGAAGCAGCCCCAGCATTTT. It specifies CASSQVFPGKQPQHF. The genes are TRBV4-1 and TRBJ1-5, with unresolved D. CDR1 MGHRA and CDR2 YSYEKL come from the germline V gene. V lost 1 base and J 7 bases, leaving 14 bases between the germline ends. The CDR3 is made up of 15 amino acids.

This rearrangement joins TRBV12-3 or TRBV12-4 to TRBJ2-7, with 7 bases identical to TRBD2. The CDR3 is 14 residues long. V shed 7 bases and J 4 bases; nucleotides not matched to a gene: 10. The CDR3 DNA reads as TGTGCCAGCACCGCGGGAGTGGGAGGATACGAGCAGTACTTC. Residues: CASTAGVGGYEQYF.

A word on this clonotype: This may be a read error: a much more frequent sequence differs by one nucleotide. The CDR3 here is CAGSAHGGAGSGSYNEQFF. The DNA of the CDR3 is TGTGCCGGCAGCGCCCACGGGGGGGCCGGGTCTGGCTCCTACAATGAGCAGTTCTTC. This rearrangement joins TRBV12-3 or TRBV12-4 to TRBJ2-1, with TRBD2 matching over 8 bases. The CDR3 has 19 amino acids.

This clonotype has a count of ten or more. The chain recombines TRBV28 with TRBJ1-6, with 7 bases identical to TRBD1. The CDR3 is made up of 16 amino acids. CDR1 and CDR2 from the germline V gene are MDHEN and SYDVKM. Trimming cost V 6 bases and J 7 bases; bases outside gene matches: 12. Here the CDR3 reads CASSRLWTGPNSPLHF. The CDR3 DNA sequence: TGTGCCAGCAGCCGACTGTGGACAGGACCAAATTCACCCCTCCACTTT. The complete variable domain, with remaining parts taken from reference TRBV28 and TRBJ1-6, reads DVKVTQSSRYLVKRTGEKVFLECVQDMDHENMFWYRQDPGLGLRLIYFSYDVKMKEKGDIPEGYSVSREKKERFSLILESASTNQTSMYLCASSRLWTGPNSPLHFGNGTRLTVT.

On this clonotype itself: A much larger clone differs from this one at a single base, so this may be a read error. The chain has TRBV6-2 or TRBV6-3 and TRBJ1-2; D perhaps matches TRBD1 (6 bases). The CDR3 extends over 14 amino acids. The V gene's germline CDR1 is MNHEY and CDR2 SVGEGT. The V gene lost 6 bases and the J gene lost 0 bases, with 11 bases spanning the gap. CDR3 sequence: CASRESGANYGYTF. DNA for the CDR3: TGTGCCAGCAGGGAATCAGGGGCTAACTATGGCTACACCTTC.

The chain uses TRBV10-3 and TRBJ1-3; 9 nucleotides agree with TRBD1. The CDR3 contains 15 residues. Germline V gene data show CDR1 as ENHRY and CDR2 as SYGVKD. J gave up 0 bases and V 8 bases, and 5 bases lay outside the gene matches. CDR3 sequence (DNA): TGTGCCATCCGAGGGACAGGGCCCTCTGGAAACACCATATATTTT. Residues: CAIRGTGPSGNTIYF.

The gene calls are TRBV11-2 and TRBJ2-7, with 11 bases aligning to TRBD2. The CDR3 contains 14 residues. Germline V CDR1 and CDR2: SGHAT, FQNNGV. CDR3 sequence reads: CASSHSGGAQTQYV. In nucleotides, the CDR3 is TGTGCCAGCAGCCATAGCGGGGGGGCTCAGACCCAGTATGTC.

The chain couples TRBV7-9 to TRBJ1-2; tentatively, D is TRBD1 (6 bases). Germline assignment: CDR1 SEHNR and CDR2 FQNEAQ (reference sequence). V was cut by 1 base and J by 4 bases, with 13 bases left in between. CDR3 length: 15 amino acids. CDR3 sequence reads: CASSLDVRGAYGYTF. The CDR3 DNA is TGTGCCAGCAGCTTAGACGTCAGGGGTGCCTATGGCTACACCTTC. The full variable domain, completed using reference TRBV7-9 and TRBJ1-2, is DTGVSQNPRHKITKRGQNVTFRCDPISEHNRLYWYRQTLGQGPEFLTYFQNEAQLEKSRLLSDRFSAERPKGSFSTLEIQRTEQGDSAMYLCASSLDVRGAYGYTFGSGTRLTVV.

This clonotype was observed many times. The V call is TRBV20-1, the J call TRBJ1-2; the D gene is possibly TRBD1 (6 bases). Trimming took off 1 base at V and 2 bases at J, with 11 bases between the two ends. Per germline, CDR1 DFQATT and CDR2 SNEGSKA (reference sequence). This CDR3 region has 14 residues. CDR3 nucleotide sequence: TGCAGTGCTAGAGTTCAGGGGTACAACTATGGCTACACCTTC. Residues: CSARVQGYNYGYTF.

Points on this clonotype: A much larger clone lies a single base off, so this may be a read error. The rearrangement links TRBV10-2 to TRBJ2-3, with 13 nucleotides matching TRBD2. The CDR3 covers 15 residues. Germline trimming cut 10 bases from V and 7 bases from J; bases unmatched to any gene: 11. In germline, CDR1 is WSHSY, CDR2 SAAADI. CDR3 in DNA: TGCGCCAACAGCGCCGGACTAGCGGGGGATAATACGCAGTATTTT. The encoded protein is CANSAGLAGDNTQYF.

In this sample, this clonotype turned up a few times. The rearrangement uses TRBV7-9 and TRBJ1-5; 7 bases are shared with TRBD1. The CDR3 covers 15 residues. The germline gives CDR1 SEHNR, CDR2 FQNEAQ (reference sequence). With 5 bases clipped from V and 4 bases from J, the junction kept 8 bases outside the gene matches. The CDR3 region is CASSQGEGANQPQHF. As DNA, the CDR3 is TGTGCCAGCAGCCAGGGGGAGGGAGCTAATCAGCCCCAGCATTTT.

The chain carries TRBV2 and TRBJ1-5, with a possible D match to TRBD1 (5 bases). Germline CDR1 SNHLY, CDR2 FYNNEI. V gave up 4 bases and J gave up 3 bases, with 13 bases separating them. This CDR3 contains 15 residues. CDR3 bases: TGTGCCAGCAGTGTGGCTTCAGGGCTCAATCAGCCCCAGCATTTT. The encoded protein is CASSVASGLNQPQHF.

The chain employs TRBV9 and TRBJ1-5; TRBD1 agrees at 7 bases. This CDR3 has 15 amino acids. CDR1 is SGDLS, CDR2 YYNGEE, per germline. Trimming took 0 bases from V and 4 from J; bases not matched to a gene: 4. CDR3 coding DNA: TGTGCCAGCAGCGTAGGGGCAGGGGGTAATCAGCCCCAGCATTTT. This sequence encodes CASSVGAGGNQPQHF.

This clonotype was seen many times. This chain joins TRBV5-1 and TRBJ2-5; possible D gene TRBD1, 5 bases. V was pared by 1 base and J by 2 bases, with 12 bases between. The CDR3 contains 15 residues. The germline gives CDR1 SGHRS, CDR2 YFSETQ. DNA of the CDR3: TGCGCCAGCAGCTTGCACAGGTTTCAGCAAGAGACCCAGTACTTC. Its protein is CASSLHRFQQETQYF.

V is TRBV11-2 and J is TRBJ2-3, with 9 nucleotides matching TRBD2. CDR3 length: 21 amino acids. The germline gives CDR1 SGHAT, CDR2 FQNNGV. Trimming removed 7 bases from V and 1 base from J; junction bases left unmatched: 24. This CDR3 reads CASNLSNRALGGRAGTDTQYF. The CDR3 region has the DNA TGTGCCAGCAACCTTTCCAACAGGGCCTTGGGCGGGAGGGCAGGCACAGATACGCAGTATTTT.

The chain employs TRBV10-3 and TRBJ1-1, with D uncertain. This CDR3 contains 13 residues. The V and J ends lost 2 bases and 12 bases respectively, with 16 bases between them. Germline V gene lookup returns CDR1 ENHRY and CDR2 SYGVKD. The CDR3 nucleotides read TGTGCCATCAGTGAGAGGGCAGAAGGAGGATCTTTCTTT. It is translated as CAISERAEGGSFF.

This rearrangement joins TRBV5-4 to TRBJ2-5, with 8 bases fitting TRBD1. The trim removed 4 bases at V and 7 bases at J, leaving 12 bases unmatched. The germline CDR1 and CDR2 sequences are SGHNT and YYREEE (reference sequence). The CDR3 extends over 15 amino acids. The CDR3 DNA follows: TGTGCCAGCAGCCTGGACAGGGTCTCGGTTTTGACCCAGTACTTC. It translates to CASSLDRVSVLTQYF.

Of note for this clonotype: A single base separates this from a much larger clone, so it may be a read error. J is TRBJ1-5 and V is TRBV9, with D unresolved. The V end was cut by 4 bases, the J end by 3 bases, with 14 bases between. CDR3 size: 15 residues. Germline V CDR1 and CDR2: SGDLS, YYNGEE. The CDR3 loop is CASSPEGRPNQPQHF. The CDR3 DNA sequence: TGTGCCAGCAGCCCCGAAGGACGGCCCAATCAGCCCCAGCATTTT.

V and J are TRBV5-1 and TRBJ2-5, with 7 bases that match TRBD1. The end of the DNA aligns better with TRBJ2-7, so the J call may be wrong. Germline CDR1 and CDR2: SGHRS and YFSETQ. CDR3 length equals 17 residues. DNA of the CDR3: TGCGCCAGCAGCTTGGAGACAGGGATCGTGAGGCCCTACGAGCAGTACTTC. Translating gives CASSLETGIVRPYEQYF.

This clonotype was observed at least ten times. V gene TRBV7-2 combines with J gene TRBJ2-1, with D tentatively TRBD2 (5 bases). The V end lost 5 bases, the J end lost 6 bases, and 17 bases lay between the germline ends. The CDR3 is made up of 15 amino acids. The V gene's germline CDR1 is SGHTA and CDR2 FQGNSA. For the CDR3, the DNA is TGTGCCAGCAGCCCTGGGCGGGTGGTATCCAATGAGCAGTTCTTC. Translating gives CASSPGRVVSNEQFF.

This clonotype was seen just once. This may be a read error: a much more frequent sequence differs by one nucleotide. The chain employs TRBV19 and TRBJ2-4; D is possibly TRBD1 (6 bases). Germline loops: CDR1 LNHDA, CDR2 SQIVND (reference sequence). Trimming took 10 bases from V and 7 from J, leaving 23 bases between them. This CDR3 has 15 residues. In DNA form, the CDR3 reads TGTGCCACCTCGCGGCGTGGGACAAGGAGCAACATTCAGTACTTC. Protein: CATSRRGTRSNIQYF.

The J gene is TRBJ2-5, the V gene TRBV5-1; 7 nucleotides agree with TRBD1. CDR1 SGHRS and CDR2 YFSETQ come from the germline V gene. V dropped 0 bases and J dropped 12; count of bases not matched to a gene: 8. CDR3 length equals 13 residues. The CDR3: CASSLAEGGSKYF. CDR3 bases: TGCGCCAGCAGCTTGGCCGAAGGGGGCTCGAAGTACTTC.

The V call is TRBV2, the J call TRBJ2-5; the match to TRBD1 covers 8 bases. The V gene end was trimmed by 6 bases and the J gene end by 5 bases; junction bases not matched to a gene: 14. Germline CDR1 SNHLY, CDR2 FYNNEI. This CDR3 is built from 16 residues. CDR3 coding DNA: TGTGCCAGCAGAGAGGTCGGACAGGGCCAGGGGGAGACCCAGTACTTC. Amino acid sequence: CASREVGQGQGETQYF.

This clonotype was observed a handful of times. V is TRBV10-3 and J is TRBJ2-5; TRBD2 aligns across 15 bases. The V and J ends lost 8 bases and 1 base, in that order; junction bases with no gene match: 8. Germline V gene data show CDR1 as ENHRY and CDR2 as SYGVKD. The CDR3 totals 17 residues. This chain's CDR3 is CAIGGTSGGSPQETQYF. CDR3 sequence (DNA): TGTGCCATCGGAGGGACTAGCGGGGGGAGCCCCCAAGAGACCCAGTACTTC.

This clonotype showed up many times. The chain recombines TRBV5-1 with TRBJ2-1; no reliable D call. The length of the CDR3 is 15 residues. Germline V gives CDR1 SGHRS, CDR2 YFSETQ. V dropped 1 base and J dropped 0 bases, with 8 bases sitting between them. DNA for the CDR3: TGCGCCAGCAGCTTGATCAGCATCTCCTACAATGAGCAGTTCTTC. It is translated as CASSLISISYNEQFF.

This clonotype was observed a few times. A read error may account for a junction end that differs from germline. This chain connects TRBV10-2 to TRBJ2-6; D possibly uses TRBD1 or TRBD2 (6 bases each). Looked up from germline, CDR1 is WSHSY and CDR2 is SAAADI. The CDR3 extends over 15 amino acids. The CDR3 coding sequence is TGCGCCAGCAGGCCGGGGGCAGCTGGGGCCAACGTCCCGACTTTC. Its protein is CASRPGAAGANVPTF.

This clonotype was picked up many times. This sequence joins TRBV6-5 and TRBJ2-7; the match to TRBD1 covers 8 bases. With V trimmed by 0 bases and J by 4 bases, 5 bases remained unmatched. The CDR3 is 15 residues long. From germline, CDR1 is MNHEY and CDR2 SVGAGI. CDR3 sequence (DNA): TGTGCCAGCAGTTACTCGTCAGGGGGCGGGTACGAGCAGTACTTC. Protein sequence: CASSYSSGGGYEQYF.

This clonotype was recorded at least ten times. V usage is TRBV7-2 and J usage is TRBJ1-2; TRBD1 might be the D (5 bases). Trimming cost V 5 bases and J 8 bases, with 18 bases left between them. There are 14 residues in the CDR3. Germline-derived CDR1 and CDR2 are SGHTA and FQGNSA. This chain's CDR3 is CASSPGTARGGYTF. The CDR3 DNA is TGTGCCAGCAGCCCAGGGACGGCCCGAGGCGGCTACACCTTC.

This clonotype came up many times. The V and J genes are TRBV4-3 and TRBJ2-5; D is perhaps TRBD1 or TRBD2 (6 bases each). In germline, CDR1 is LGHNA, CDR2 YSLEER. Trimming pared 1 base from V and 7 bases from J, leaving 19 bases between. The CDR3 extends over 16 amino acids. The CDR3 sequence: CASSQGALGLRGTQYF. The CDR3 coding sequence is TGCGCCAGCAGCCAAGGAGCCTTGGGACTCAGGGGGACCCAGTACTTC.

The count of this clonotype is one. The CDR3, as DNA: TGTGCCAGCAGTGGGAGGGGGCACAGTTCACCCCTCCACTTT. Translated, it gives CASSGRGHSSPLHF. This sequence joins TRBV12-3 or TRBV12-4 and TRBJ1-6; TRBD1 matches at 7 bases. This CDR3 has 14 residues. With V trimmed by 5 bases and J by 9 bases, 7 bases remained unmatched.

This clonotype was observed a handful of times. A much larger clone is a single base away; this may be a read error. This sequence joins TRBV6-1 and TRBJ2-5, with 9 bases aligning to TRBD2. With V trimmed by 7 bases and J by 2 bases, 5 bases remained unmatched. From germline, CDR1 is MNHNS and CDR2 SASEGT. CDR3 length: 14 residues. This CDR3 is CASMSGGPQETQYF. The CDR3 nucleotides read TGTGCCAGCATGAGCGGGGGGCCTCAAGAGACCCAGTACTTC.